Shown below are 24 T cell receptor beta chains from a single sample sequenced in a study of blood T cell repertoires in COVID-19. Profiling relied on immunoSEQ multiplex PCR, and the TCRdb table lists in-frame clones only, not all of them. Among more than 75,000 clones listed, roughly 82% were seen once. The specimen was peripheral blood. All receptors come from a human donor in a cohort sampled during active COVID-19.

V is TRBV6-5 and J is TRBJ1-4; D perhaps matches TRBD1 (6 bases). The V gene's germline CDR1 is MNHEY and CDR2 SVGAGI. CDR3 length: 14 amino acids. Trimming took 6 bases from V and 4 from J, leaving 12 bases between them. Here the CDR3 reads CASRGALGNEKLFF. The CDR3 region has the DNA TGTGCCAGCAGGGGGGCGCTGGGTAATGAAAAACTGTTTTTT.

CDR3: CASTSGYTDTQYF. The CDR3 DNA sequence: TGCGCCAGCACCTCGGGTTACACAGATACGCAGTATTTT. This sequence joins TRBV5-1 and TRBJ2-3; no definite D call. The germline CDR1 and CDR2 sequences are SGHRS and YFSETQ. This CDR3 comprises 13 residues. Trimming shortened V by 6 bases and J by 2 bases, and 10 bases separated the two germline ends.

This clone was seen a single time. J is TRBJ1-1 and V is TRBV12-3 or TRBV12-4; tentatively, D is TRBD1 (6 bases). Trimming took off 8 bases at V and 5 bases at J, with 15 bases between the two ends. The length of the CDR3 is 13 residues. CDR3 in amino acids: CASRYGGRTEAFF. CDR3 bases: TGTGCCAGCCGTTATGGGGGCCGGACTGAAGCTTTCTTT.

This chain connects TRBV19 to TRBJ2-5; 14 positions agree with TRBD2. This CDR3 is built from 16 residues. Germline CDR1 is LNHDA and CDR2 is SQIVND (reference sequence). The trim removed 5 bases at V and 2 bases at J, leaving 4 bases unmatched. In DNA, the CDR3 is TGTGCCAGTAGTCCGACTAGCGGGGGGGTTCAAGAGACCCAGTACTTC. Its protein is CASSPTSGGVQETQYF.

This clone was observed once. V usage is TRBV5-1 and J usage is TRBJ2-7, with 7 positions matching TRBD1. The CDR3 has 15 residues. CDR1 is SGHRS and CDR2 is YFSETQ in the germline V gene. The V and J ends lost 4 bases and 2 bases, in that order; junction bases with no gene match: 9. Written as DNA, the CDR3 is TGCGCCAGCAGCGAGGACAGGACCCCGACCTACGAGCAGTACTTC. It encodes CASSEDRTPTYEQYF. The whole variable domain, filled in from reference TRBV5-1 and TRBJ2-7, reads KAGVTQTPRYLIKTRGQQVTLSCSPISGHRSVSWYQQTPGQGLQFLFEYFSETQRNKGNFPGRFSGRQFSNSRSEMNVSTLELGDSALYLCASSEDRTPTYEQYFGPGTRLTVT.

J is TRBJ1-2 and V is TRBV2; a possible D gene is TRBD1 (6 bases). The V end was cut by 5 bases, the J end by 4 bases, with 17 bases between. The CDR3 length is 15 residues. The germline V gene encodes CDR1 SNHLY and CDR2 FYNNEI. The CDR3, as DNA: TGTGCCAGCAGTAAACAGGGAGCCCGCCTCTATGGCTACACCTTC. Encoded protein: CASSKQGARLYGYTF.

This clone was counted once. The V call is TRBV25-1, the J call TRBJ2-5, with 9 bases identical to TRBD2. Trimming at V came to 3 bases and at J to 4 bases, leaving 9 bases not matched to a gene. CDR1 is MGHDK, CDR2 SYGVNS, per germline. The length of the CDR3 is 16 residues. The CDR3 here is CASSEERAGGSETQYF. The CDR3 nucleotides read TGTGCCAGCAGTGAGGAACGAGCGGGGGGTTCAGAGACCCAGTACTTC. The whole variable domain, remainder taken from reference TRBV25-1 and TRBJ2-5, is EADIYQTPRYLVIGTGKKITLECSQTMGHDKMYWYQQDPGMELHLIHYSYGVNSTEKGDLSSESTVSRIRTEHFPLTLESARPSHTSQYLCASSEERAGGSETQYFGPGTRLLVL.

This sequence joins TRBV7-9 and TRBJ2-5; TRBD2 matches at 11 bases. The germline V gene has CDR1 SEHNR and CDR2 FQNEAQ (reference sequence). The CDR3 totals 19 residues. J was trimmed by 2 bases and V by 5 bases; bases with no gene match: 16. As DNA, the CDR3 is TGTGCCAGCAGCCATCCAGCGGGGCTAGCGGGGGGCGCTCAAGAGACCCAGTACTTC. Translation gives CASSHPAGLAGGAQETQYF. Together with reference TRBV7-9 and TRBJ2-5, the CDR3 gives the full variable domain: DTGVSQNPRHKITKRGQNVTFRCDPISEHNRLYWYRQTLGQGPEFLTYFQNEAQLEKSRLLSDRFSAERPKGSFSTLEIQRTEQGDSAMYLCASSHPAGLAGGAQETQYFGPGTRLLVL.

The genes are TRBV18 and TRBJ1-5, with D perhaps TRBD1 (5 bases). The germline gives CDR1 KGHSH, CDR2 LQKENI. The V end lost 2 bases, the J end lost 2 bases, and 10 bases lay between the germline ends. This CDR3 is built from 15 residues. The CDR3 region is CASSPNGGGNQPQHF. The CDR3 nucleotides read TGTGCCAGCTCACCAAACGGAGGGGGCAATCAGCCCCAGCATTTT.

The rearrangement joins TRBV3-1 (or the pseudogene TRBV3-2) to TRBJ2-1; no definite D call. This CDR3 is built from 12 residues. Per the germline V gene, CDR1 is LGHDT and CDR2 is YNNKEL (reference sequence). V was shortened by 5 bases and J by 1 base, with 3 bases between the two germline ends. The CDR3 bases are TGTGCCAGCAGCTATTCCTACAATGAGCAGTTCTTC. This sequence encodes CASSYSYNEQFF.

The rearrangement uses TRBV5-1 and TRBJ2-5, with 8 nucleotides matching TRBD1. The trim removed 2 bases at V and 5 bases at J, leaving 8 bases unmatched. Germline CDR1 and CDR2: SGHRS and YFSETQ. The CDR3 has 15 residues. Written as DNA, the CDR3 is TGCGCCAGCAGCTTAGGGACAGGCAGGGTGGAGACCCAGTACTTC. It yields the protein CASSLGTGRVETQYF. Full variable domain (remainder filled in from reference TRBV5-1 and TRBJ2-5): KAGVTQTPRYLIKTRGQQVTLSCSPISGHRSVSWYQQTPGQGLQFLFEYFSETQRNKGNFPGRFSGRQFSNSRSEMNVSTLELGDSALYLCASSLGTGRVETQYFGPGTRLLVL.

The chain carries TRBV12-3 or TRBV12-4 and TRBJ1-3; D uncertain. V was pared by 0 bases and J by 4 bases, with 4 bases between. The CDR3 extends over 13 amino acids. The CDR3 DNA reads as TGTGCCAGCAGTTTAGCCTCCGGAAACACCATATATTTT. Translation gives CASSLASGNTIYF.

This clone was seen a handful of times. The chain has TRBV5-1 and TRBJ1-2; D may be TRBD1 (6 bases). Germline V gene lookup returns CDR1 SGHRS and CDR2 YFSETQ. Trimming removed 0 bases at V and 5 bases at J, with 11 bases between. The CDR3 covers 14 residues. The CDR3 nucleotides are TGCGCCAGCAGCTTGGAGGGGGTGAGATATGGCTACACCTTC. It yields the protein CASSLEGVRYGYTF.

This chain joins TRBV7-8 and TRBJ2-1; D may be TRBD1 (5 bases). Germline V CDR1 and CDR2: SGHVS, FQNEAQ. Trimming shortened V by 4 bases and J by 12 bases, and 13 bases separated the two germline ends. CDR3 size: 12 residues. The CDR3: CASSSQGFLQFF. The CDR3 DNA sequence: TGTGCCAGCAGCTCGCAGGGCTTTCTGCAGTTCTTC.

The CDR3, as DNA: TGTGCCAGCATGGGACTAGGCTCCTACAATGAGCAGTTCTTC. This sequence encodes CASMGLGSYNEQFF. V usage is TRBV2 and J usage is TRBJ2-1; 8 bases match TRBD2. The V gene's germline CDR1 is SNHLY and CDR2 FYNNEI. The CDR3 is 14 amino acids. The V gene end was trimmed by 7 bases and the J gene end by 0 bases; junction bases not matched to a gene: 2.

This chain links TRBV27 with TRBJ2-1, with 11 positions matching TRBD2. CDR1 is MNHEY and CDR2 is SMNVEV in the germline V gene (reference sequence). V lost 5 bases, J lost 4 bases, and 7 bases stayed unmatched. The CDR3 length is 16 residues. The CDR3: CASSAELAGEYNEQFF. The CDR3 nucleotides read TGTGCCAGCAGTGCAGAACTAGCGGGGGAATACAATGAGCAGTTCTTC.

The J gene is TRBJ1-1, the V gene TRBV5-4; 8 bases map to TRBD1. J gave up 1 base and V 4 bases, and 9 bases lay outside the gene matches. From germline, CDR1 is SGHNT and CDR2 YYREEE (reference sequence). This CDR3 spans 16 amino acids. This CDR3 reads CASSLLKTGANTEAFF. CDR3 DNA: TGTGCCAGCAGCCTACTAAAGACAGGGGCGAACACTGAAGCTTTCTTT.

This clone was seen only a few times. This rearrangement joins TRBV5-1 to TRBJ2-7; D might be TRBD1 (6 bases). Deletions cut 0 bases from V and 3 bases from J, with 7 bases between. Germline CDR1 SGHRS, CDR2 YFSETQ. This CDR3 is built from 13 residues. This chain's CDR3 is CASSLGTVYEQYF. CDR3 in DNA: TGCGCCAGCAGCTTGGGGACAGTCTACGAGCAGTACTTC.

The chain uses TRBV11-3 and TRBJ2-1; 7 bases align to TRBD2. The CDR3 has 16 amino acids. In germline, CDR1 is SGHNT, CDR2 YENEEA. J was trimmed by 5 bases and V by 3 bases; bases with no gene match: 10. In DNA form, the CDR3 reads TGTGCCAGCAGCTTCGGGGGGTCCCCCACCAACAATGAGCAGTTCTTC. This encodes CASSFGGSPTNNEQFF.

The CDR3 protein is CASSPAGFSYEQYF. The CDR3 DNA sequence: TGCGCCAGCAGCCCGGCGGGGTTCTCCTACGAGCAGTACTTC. The rearrangement links TRBV5-1 to TRBJ2-7, with TRBD2 as a possible D gene (6 bases). Germline V gene lookup returns CDR1 SGHRS and CDR2 YFSETQ. Trimming removed 4 bases at V and 0 bases at J, with 11 bases between. CDR3 length equals 14 residues. The full variable domain, with the rest looked up from reference TRBV5-1 and TRBJ2-7, is KAGVTQTPRYLIKTRGQQVTLSCSPISGHRSVSWYQQTPGQGLQFLFEYFSETQRNKGNFPGRFSGRQFSNSRSEMNVSTLELGDSALYLCASSPAGFSYEQYFGPGTRLTVT.

CDR3 region: CASSQDLLAGDEQYF. For the CDR3, the DNA is TGTGCCAGCAGCCAAGACTTACTAGCGGGAGACGAGCAGTACTTC. V and J are TRBV3-1 (or the pseudogene TRBV3-2) and TRBJ2-7; 11 bases align to TRBD2. Germline V gives CDR1 LGHDT, CDR2 YNNKEL (reference sequence). V shed 0 bases, J shed 5 bases, and the junction held 3 bases outside the gene matches. CDR3 length: 15 amino acids.

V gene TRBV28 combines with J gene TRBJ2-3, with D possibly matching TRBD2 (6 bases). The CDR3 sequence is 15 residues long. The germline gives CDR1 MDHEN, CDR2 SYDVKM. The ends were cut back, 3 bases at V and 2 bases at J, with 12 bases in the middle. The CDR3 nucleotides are TGTGCCAGCAGTTTCGGTAGCGGCAACACAGATACGCAGTATTTT. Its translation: CASSFGSGNTDTQYF.

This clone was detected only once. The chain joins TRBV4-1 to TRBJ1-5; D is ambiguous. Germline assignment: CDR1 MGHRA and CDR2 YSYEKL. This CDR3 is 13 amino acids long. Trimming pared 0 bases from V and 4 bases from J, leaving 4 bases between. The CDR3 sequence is CASSQEENQPQHF. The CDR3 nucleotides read TGCGCCAGCAGCCAAGAGGAGAATCAGCCCCAGCATTTT.

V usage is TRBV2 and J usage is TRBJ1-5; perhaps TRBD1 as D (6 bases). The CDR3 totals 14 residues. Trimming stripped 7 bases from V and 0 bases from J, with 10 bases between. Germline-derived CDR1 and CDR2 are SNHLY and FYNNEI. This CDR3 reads CASTRGGSNQPQHF. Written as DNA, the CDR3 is TGTGCCAGCACCCGAGGGGGTAGCAATCAGCCCCAGCATTTT.